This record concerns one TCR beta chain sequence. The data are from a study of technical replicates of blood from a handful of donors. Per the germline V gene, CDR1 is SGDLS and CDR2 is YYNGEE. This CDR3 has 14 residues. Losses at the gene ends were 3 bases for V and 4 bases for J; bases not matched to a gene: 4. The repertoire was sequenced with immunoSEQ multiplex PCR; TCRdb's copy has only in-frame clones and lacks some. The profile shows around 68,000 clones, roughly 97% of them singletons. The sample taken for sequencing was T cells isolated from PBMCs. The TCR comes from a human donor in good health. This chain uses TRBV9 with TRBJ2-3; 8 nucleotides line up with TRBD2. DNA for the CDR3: TGTGCCAGCAGCGGAGCGGGAGTCTCAGATACGCAGTATTTT. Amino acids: CASSGAGVSDTQYF.